This T cell receptor beta chain appears in the sequencing data of a study of vaccination and CD4 T cells after COVID-19. Treatment given: 10-day PBMC culture with coronavirus spike peptide pools or control peptides (ViraFEST assay). Losses at the gene ends were 6 bases for V and 6 bases for J; bases not matched to a gene: 5. The CDR3 runs 13 residues. In germline, CDR1 is SNHLY, CDR2 FYNNEI. Comment on this clonotype: No antigen is known for it.

Cultured CD4+ T cells had their DNA profiled by the Oncomine TCR Beta short-read assay. TCRdb processed the PCR reads anew with MiXCR; each CDR3 protein has one entry. The table shows approximately 14,000 distinct CDR3 sequences, with approximately 53% occurring only once. The V gene is TRBV2, the J gene TRBJ2-4; 7 nucleotides line up with TRBD2. The TCR comes from a human donor who had recovered from COVID-19. The sample comprised CD4+ T cells from blood, cultured in vitro. This CDR3 is CASSATGGNIQYF. In DNA, the CDR3 is TGTGCCAGCAGCGCTACGGGGGGAAACATTCAGTACTTC.